These 22 T cell receptor beta chains share one sample of origin, sequenced in a study of siplizumab effects on memory and regulatory T cells (dated 2019 in TCRdb). Libraries were prepared through the immunoSEQ multiplex PCR assay. What TCRdb holds here is the immuneACCESS table cut down to in-frame rearrangements. Part of the clones is not present; checked against another copy, under half of the missing clones reflect an unresolved V gene, and the others are unexplained. The sample table shows approximately 100,000 clones, and over 85% are seen once. The ten biggest clones cover approximately 0.17% of the sample. Sequencing was carried out using non-Treg CD4+ T cells sorted from blood. Taken with the paper, the label for cell subset or site translates to: FACS-sorted unstimulated CD4+ non-regulatory T cells. These receptors all stem from a human donor in good health.

The rearrangement uses TRBV4-1 and TRBJ2-1, with TRBD2 identical over 13 bases. Germline assignment: CDR1 MGHRA and CDR2 YSYEKL. Unmatched junction bases numbered 9, after V lost 5 bases and J lost 5 bases. The CDR3 extends over 17 amino acids. The CDR3 DNA sequence: TGCGCCAGCAGCGAGGAACCGGGACTAGCGGGGAACAATGAGCAGTTCTTC. Translation: CASSEEPGLAGNNEQFF.

The table lists this clone with a count of one. The chain has TRBV29-1 and TRBJ2-5; perhaps TRBD1 as D (6 bases). CDR3 length: 14 residues. CDR1 and CDR2 (germline): SQVTM, ANQGSEA. V dropped 6 bases and J dropped 7 bases, with 21 bases sitting between them. The CDR3 loop reads CSVLQTGPEGTQYF. Written as DNA, the CDR3 is TGCAGCGTCCTCCAGACAGGTCCCGAAGGGACCCAGTACTTC. The full variable domain, rest sourced from reference TRBV29-1 and TRBJ2-5, is SAVISQKPSRDICQRGTSLTIQCQVDSQVTMMFWYRQQPGQSLTLIATANQGSEATYESGFVIDKFPISRPNLTFSTLTVSNMSPEDSSIYLCSVLQTGPEGTQYFGPGTRLLVL.

The chain has TRBV2 and TRBJ2-7; D possibly corresponds to TRBD2 (5 bases). CDR3 length equals 13 residues. In germline, CDR1 is SNHLY, CDR2 FYNNEI. The germline V and J ends were trimmed by 8 bases and 0 bases, with 11 bases remaining between them. The DNA for the CDR3 is TGTGCCAGCTTAGGAGAGGGCTCCTACGAGCAGTACTTC. Translated, it gives CASLGEGSYEQYF.

This sequence joins TRBV2 and TRBJ2-5; D uncertain. The CDR3 has 13 amino acids. Germline V gene data show CDR1 as SNHLY and CDR2 as FYNNEI. Trimming cost V 3 bases and J 2 bases, with 7 bases left between them. The chain's CDR3 is CASSDDNQETQYF. CDR3 nucleotide sequence: TGTGCCAGCAGTGACGACAATCAAGAGACCCAGTACTTC.

This sequence joins TRBV5-4 and TRBJ1-1; D unresolved. V lost 9 bases and J lost 2, with 11 bases in between. CDR1 and CDR2 (germline): SGHNT, YYREEE (reference sequence). There are 12 residues in the CDR3. Written as DNA, the CDR3 is TGTGCCACCAAGTCGATAAACACTGAAGCTTTCTTT. It encodes CATKSINTEAFF. The full variable domain, in which reference TRBV5-4 and TRBJ1-1 provide the parts outside the CDR3, is ETGVTQSPTHLIKTRGQQVTLRCSSQSGHNTVSWYQQALGQGPQFIFQYYREEENGRGNFPPRFSGLQFPNYSSELNVNALELDDSALYLCATKSINTEAFFGQGTRLTVV.

This clone was detected only once. This chain connects TRBV15 to TRBJ1-6; possibly TRBD1 for D (5 bases). The V gene's germline CDR1 is LNHNV and CDR2 YYDKDF (reference sequence). This CDR3 region has 16 residues. V was cut by 2 bases and J by 6 bases, with 14 bases left in between. The CDR3 reads CATSRTSGTFNSPLHF. DNA of the CDR3: TGTGCCACCAGCAGAACTTCCGGGACTTTTAATTCACCCCTCCACTTT.

Only one count was recorded for this clone. Here the CDR3 reads CASSLREIGEKLFF. The CDR3 region has the DNA TGCGCCAGCAGCTTACGGGAGATTGGTGAAAAACTGTTTTTT. The chain has TRBV5-1 and TRBJ1-4, with D hard to call. Germline CDR1 is SGHRS and CDR2 is YFSETQ. There are 14 residues in the CDR3. V was trimmed by 2 bases and J by 7 bases, leaving 12 bases between them.

This clone was seen only a few times. This chain links TRBV19 with TRBJ1-6, with D maybe TRBD1 (6 bases). The CDR3 totals 13 residues. Germline values: CDR1 LNHDA, CDR2 SQIVND (reference sequence). Trimming took off 7 bases at V and 10 bases at J, with 14 bases between the two ends. The CDR3 coding sequence is TGTGCCAGTAACAGGGATGAGGGGTCACCCCTCCACTTT. The encoded protein is CASNRDEGSPLHF. Based on the CDR3 plus reference TRBV19 and TRBJ1-6, the full variable domain is DGGITQSPKYLFRKEGQNVTLSCEQNLNHDAMYWYRQDPGQGLRLIYYSQIVNDFQKGDIAEGYSVSREKKESFPLTVTSAQKNPTAFYLCASNRDEGSPLHFGNGTRLTVT.

This clone was detected only a few times. V usage is TRBV7-8 and J usage is TRBJ1-4; 9 nucleotides align to TRBD1. Germline V lookup: CDR1 SGHVS, CDR2 FQNEAQ. Trimming took 1 base from V and 9 from J; bases not matched to a gene: 9. This CDR3 contains 16 residues. The CDR3 region is CASSLEGGQGFKKLFF. The CDR3, as DNA: TGTGCCAGCAGCTTAGAAGGGGGACAGGGATTTAAAAAACTGTTTTTT. The variable domain in full, completed from reference TRBV7-8 and TRBJ1-4, reads GAGVSQSPRYKVAKRGQDVALRCDPISGHVSLFWYQQALGQGPEFLTYFQNEAQLDKSGLPSDRFFAERPEGSVSTLKIQRTQQEDSAVYLCASSLEGGQGFKKLFFGSGTQLSVL.

The chain couples TRBV28 to TRBJ1-6; D possibly corresponds to TRBD1 (5 bases). The germline V gene has CDR1 MDHEN and CDR2 SYDVKM. The CDR3 loop spans 14 amino acids. V lost 2 bases to trimming and J lost 10 bases, with 12 bases between them. The CDR3 DNA is TGTGCCAGCAGTTTACAGGGACGAGGCTCACCCCTCCACTTT. Its translation: CASSLQGRGSPLHF.

The rearrangement joins TRBV6-5 to TRBJ2-1, with 7 bases lining up with TRBD1. J gave up 8 bases and V 5 bases, and 9 bases lay outside the gene matches. Germline V lookup: CDR1 MNHEY, CDR2 SVGAGI. This CDR3 has 14 residues. The CDR3 spells CASSLRQGSDEQFF. CDR3 in DNA: TGTGCCAGCAGTCTAAGACAGGGAAGCGATGAGCAGTTCTTC.

The V gene is TRBV5-6, the J gene TRBJ2-7, with D possibly matching TRBD2 (6 bases). Germline V gives CDR1 SGHDT, CDR2 YYEEEE. The V and J ends lost 4 bases and 6 bases respectively, with 11 bases between them. The CDR3 is 12 amino acids. The CDR3 is CASSQTRAEQYF. Written as DNA, the CDR3 is TGTGCCAGCAGCCAGACTAGAGCCGAGCAGTACTTC.

V gene TRBV7-2 combines with J gene TRBJ1-3; 7 nucleotides agree with TRBD1. The CDR3 loop spans 15 amino acids. Unmatched junction bases numbered 6, after V lost 7 bases and J lost 0 bases. The germline gives CDR1 SGHTA, CDR2 FQGNSA. DNA for the CDR3: TGTGCCAGCACAACGACAGGGATCTCTGGAAACACCATATATTTT. The encoded protein is CASTTTGISGNTIYF.

This clone appeared a single time. V gene TRBV4-1 combines with J gene TRBJ1-5; 7 bases match TRBD1. CDR3 size: 15 residues. Germline values: CDR1 MGHRA, CDR2 YSYEKL. J gave up 0 bases and V 4 bases, and 3 bases lay outside the gene matches. This chain's CDR3 is CASSLTGHSNQPQHF. CDR3 nucleotide sequence: TGCGCCAGCAGCCTGACAGGGCATAGCAATCAGCCCCAGCATTTT.

Of note for this clone: At one end, the junction sequence differs from germline, possibly due to a read error. The chain carries TRBV6-1 and TRBJ1-6; D call uncertain. From germline, CDR1 is MNHNS and CDR2 SASEGT. This CDR3 is 13 amino acids long. This CDR3 reads CASSDRQMGSRGF. Written as DNA, the CDR3 is TGTGCCAGCAGTGACCGGCAAATGGGCAGCCGGGGCTTT.

The J gene is TRBJ2-5, the V gene TRBV7-7; no reliable D call. From germline, CDR1 is SSHAT and CDR2 FNYEAQ (reference sequence). The CDR3 sequence is 13 residues long. Trimming shortened V by 4 bases and J by 1 base, and 7 bases separated the two germline ends. CDR3 region: CASSSGPQETQYF. The CDR3 DNA is TGTGCCAGCAGCTCAGGCCCCCAAGAGACCCAGTACTTC.

The chain carries TRBV11-2 and TRBJ2-1; tentatively, D is TRBD1 or TRBD2 (6 bases each). Trimming removed 0 bases from V and 9 bases from J, with 15 bases in between. Germline V gene lookup returns CDR1 SGHAT and CDR2 FQNNGV. The CDR3 is 15 residues long. The CDR3 DNA sequence: TGTGCCAGCAGCTTAGATGGCGGCAGGGGAGGTGAGCAGTTCTTC. This sequence encodes CASSLDGGRGGEQFF.

This chain uses TRBV7-2 with TRBJ2-1; possible D gene TRBD1, 6 bases. Germline V gene lookup returns CDR1 SGHTA and CDR2 FQGNSA. V dropped 1 base and J dropped 1 base, with 8 bases sitting between them. The CDR3 covers 15 residues. CDR3 sequence reads: CASSLDRDSYNEQFF. The CDR3 DNA reads TGTGCCAGCAGCTTAGACAGGGATTCCTACAATGAGCAGTTCTTC.

This clone appeared once. The chain has TRBV19 and TRBJ1-5; D gene unclear. Germline V CDR1 and CDR2: LNHDA, SQIVND (reference sequence). V was cut by 3 bases and J by 4 bases, with 19 bases left in between. The CDR3 sequence is 17 residues long. CDR3 nucleotide sequence: TGTGCCAGTAGTATTGGTGGCGGTTTTGTGGGGAATCAGCCCCAGCATTTT. This codes for CASSIGGGFVGNQPQHF.

The chain carries TRBV19 and TRBJ1-6, with TRBD1 identical over 7 bases. Germline assignment: CDR1 LNHDA and CDR2 SQIVND (reference sequence). The CDR3 extends over 15 amino acids. The J segment lost 9 bases and the V segment lost 1 base, leaving 6 bases of the junction unmatched. The CDR3 spells CASSIGGGQASPLHF. In nucleotides, the CDR3 is TGTGCCAGTAGTATAGGGGGAGGACAGGCTTCACCCCTCCACTTT.

This clone was counted a single time. The rearrangement links TRBV27 to TRBJ1-2; D unclear. The CDR3 runs 13 residues. Trimming removed 4 bases from V and 0 bases from J, with 6 bases in between. Germline CDR1 is MNHEY and CDR2 is SMNVEV (reference sequence). This chain's CDR3 is CASSSQANYGYTF. The CDR3, as DNA: TGTGCCAGCAGTTCCCAAGCTAACTATGGCTACACCTTC.

This clone was seen a single time. The rearrangement uses TRBV6-1 and TRBJ2-1, with 9 positions matching TRBD1. Germline CDR1 MNHNS, CDR2 SASEGT. The CDR3 is 15 residues long. V lost 4 bases to trimming and J lost 6 bases; unmatched junction nucleotides: 7. The CDR3 DNA reads TGTGCCAGCAGTGTGCAGGACAGGGGAGGCAATGAGCAGTTCTTC. It specifies CASSVQDRGGNEQFF.